The 30 T cell receptor beta chains below all came from one sample that was sequenced in a study of blood T cell repertoires in COVID-19. The data were produced by immunoSEQ multiplex PCR, yet TCRdb's version contains in-frame clones alone and is incomplete. The sample has tens of thousands of clones, about nine tenths seen once. Sequencing was carried out using peripheral blood. Every receptor here comes from a woman aged 55-75 years with active COVID-19.

V and J are TRBV7-8 and TRBJ2-5, with a weak D call TRBD2 (6 bases). V was clipped by 1 base and J by 5 bases, with 11 bases between them. Germline values: CDR1 SGHVS, CDR2 FQNEAQ. The CDR3 is made up of 14 amino acids. CDR3 in DNA: TGTGCCAGCAGCTTAGATGGCGGGGTTGAGACCCAGTACTTC. This gives the protein CASSLDGGVETQYF.

This chain joins TRBV2 and TRBJ2-2; D remains unclear. Germline V gene sequence: CDR1 SNHLY, CDR2 FYNNEI. The CDR3 is 14 amino acids. With 5 bases removed from V and 4 bases from J, the gap between germline ends came to 11 bases. The CDR3 DNA reads as TGTGCCAGCAGTCCGTTGACATTCACCGGGGAGCTGTTTTTT. It is translated as CASSPLTFTGELFF.

This clone has only a few counts. The chain links TRBV11-1 to TRBJ1-6; 7 bases are shared with TRBD1. Per the germline V gene, CDR1 is SGHAT and CDR2 is FQDESV (reference sequence). The CDR3 has 15 residues. V gave up 3 bases and J gave up 5 bases; unmatched junction bases: 4. The CDR3 loop reads CASSLTGTDNSPLHF. CDR3 coding DNA: TGTGCCAGCAGCTTGACCGGGACAGATAATTCACCCCTCCACTTT.

The chain uses TRBV11-3 and TRBJ1-2, with D uncertain. The CDR3 extends over 12 amino acids. Between the trimmed V and J ends, which lost 5 bases and 13 bases, there was a span of 17 bases. CDR1 and CDR2 from the germline V gene are SGHNT and YENEEA. The CDR3 DNA reads as TGTGCCAGCAGCCCCCCGAATCAGGAGGCCACCTTC. Translating gives CASSPPNQEATF.

The chain has TRBV5-1 and TRBJ1-2; TRBD1 matches at 8 bases. The CDR3 is 19 residues long. The V gene's germline CDR1 is SGHRS and CDR2 YFSETQ. V dropped 4 bases and J dropped 5; count of bases not matched to a gene: 22. In DNA form, the CDR3 reads TGCGCCAGCAGCCCATCAGGACAGGGAGGTCTGCGGCCGGGATATGGCTACACCTTC. It specifies CASSPSGQGGLRPGYGYTF. The complete variable domain, with remaining parts taken from reference TRBV5-1 and TRBJ1-2, reads KAGVTQTPRYLIKTRGQQVTLSCSPISGHRSVSWYQQTPGQGLQFLFEYFSETQRNKGNFPGRFSGRQFSNSRSEMNVSTLELGDSALYLCASSPSGQGGLRPGYGYTFGSGTRLTVV.

CDR3 sequence: CASSESGAGYNEQFF. As DNA, the CDR3 is TGCGCCAGCAGTGAGTCAGGGGCAGGCTACAATGAGCAGTTCTTC. This chain uses TRBV10-1 with TRBJ2-1, with a possible D match to TRBD1 (5 bases). CDR1 WNHNN and CDR2 SYGVQD come from the germline V gene (reference sequence). The CDR3 spans 15 residues. Trimming took 0 bases from V and 3 from J, leaving 9 bases between them.

The rearrangement links TRBV6-5 to TRBJ1-2; D unresolved. Trimming removed 5 bases from V and 5 bases from J, with 12 bases in between. The V gene's germline CDR1 is MNHEY and CDR2 SVGAGI. There are 13 residues in the CDR3. Here the CDR3 reads CASSQMDSYGYTF. CDR3 nucleotides: TGTGCCAGCAGTCAAATGGACTCGTATGGCTACACCTTC.

The chain links TRBV19 to TRBJ1-1, with D possibly being TRBD1 (5 bases). Germline lookup yields CDR1 LNHDA and CDR2 SQIVND (reference sequence). V shed 1 base and J shed 1 base, with 10 bases lying between them. The CDR3 totals 15 residues. The CDR3: CASSIGGHKNTEAFF. The CDR3 DNA reads TGTGCCAGTAGTATAGGCGGACACAAGAACACTGAAGCTTTCTTT.

The V and J genes are TRBV7-8 and TRBJ1-2, with TRBD1 matching 9 bases. Trimming took 5 bases from V and 8 from J; bases not matched to a gene: 15. Germline CDR1 reads SGHVS; CDR2 reads FQNEAQ. The CDR3 extends over 16 amino acids. The CDR3 nucleotides read TGTGCCAGCAGCCCTGTAAGGACAGGGGCTAGCGGAGGCTACACCTTC. It yields the protein CASSPVRTGASGGYTF.

The rearrangement joins TRBV11-2 to TRBJ2-7, with TRBD1 matching over 8 bases. This CDR3 comprises 14 residues. The ends lost 5 bases at V and 2 bases at J; junction bases unmatched: 5. The germline gives CDR1 SGHAT, CDR2 FQNNGV. This CDR3 is CASSPRGQAYEQYF. In nucleotides, the CDR3 is TGTGCCAGCAGCCCCCGGGGACAGGCCTACGAGCAGTACTTC.

Here the CDR3 DNA reads TGTGCCAGCAGCCCCCAGGGGAGCTCCTACAATGAGCAGTTCTTC. Residues: CASSPQGSSYNEQFF. The chain joins TRBV7-9 to TRBJ2-1, with TRBD1 as a possible D gene (6 bases). The CDR3 runs 15 residues. V lost 5 bases and J lost 0, with 11 bases in between. CDR1 SEHNR and CDR2 FQNEAQ come from the germline V gene (reference sequence).

This rearrangement joins TRBV4-2 to TRBJ2-4, with D possibly being TRBD2 (6 bases). The germline V gene encodes CDR1 LGHNA and CDR2 YNFKEQ. V shed 5 bases and J shed 7 bases, with 12 bases lying between them. There are 13 residues in the CDR3. CDR3 loop: CASSAGLGNIQYF. CDR3 coding DNA: TGTGCCAGCAGCGCGGGGTTGGGTAACATTCAGTACTTC.

The chain uses TRBV18 and TRBJ2-6, with 8 bases identical to TRBD1. The trim removed 6 bases at V and 2 bases at J, leaving 9 bases unmatched. Germline V gene lookup returns CDR1 KGHSH and CDR2 LQKENI. This CDR3 contains 17 residues. CDR3 amino acids: CASSPPGTGTGANVLTF. The DNA of the CDR3 is TGTGCCAGCTCCCCCCCGGGGACAGGAACTGGGGCCAACGTCCTGACTTTC.

The genes are TRBV7-6 and TRBJ2-5, with TRBD2 identical over 14 bases. The CDR3 has 16 residues. The germline V gene encodes CDR1 SGHVS and CDR2 FNYEAQ. With 5 bases clipped from V and 4 bases from J, the junction kept 6 bases outside the gene matches. This chain's CDR3 is CASSKLGLAGGETQYF. The CDR3, as DNA: TGTGCCAGCAGCAAACTCGGACTAGCGGGGGGAGAGACCCAGTACTTC.

The chain recombines TRBV4-2 with TRBJ2-1; 11 bases are a match to TRBD2. CDR3 size: 17 residues. Losses at the gene ends were 3 bases for V and 2 bases for J; bases not matched to a gene: 6. Germline V lookup: CDR1 LGHNA, CDR2 YNFKEQ. CDR3 in DNA: TGTGCCAGCAGCCAGCTAGCGGGGGGCCGAACCTACAATGAGCAGTTCTTC. Residues: CASSQLAGGRTYNEQFF.

A few counts support this clone. The chain is built from TRBV6-5 and TRBJ2-7; 10 positions agree with TRBD2. CDR1 MNHEY and CDR2 SVGAGI come from the germline V gene. There are 16 residues in the CDR3. The ends lost 0 bases at V and 3 bases at J; junction bases unmatched: 5. As DNA, the CDR3 is TGTGCCAGCAGTTACTCATCACTAGCGGGACTCTACGAGCAGTACTTC. Amino acid sequence: CASSYSSLAGLYEQYF.

The rearrangement links TRBV6-6 to TRBJ1-5; D uncertain. Germline V gene data show CDR1 as MNHNY and CDR2 as SVGAGI (reference sequence). The length of the CDR3 is 14 residues. V was trimmed by 1 base and J by 4 bases, leaving 8 bases between them. The CDR3 loop is CASSYYGRNQPQHF. DNA for the CDR3: TGTGCCAGCAGTTACTACGGGAGAAATCAGCCCCAGCATTTT.

The chain carries TRBV29-1 and TRBJ2-7; 10 bases agree with TRBD1. Germline V gene lookup returns CDR1 SQVTM and CDR2 ANQGSEA. The J segment lost 6 bases and the V segment lost 6 bases, leaving 8 bases of the junction unmatched. The CDR3 sequence is 13 residues long. CDR3 bases: TGCAGCGTCCGGGACAGGGGATCCCCCGAGCAGTACTTC. It yields the protein CSVRDRGSPEQYF.

This chain connects TRBV2 to TRBJ2-1; 10 bases agree with TRBD1. From germline, CDR1 is SNHLY and CDR2 FYNNEI. The ends lost 4 bases at V and 9 bases at J; junction bases unmatched: 9. The CDR3 loop spans 15 amino acids. The CDR3 region is CASSGGDRGRGEQFF. CDR3 sequence (DNA): TGTGCCAGCAGTGGTGGGGACAGGGGCAGAGGTGAGCAGTTCTTC.

The CDR3 bases are TGTGCCAGCAGCCCTTTTGGCGGACAGGGGGTCAATGAGCAGTTCTTC. Residues: CASSPFGGQGVNEQFF. The chain combines TRBV7-9 with TRBJ2-1; 10 bases map to TRBD1. Germline values: CDR1 SEHNR, CDR2 FQNEAQ (reference sequence). This CDR3 is 16 amino acids long. V was clipped by 5 bases and J by 6 bases; unmatched bases: 10. Complete variable domain (other parts from reference TRBV7-9 and TRBJ2-1): DTGVSQNPRHKITKRGQNVTFRCDPISEHNRLYWYRQTLGQGPEFLTYFQNEAQLEKSRLLSDRFSAERPKGSFSTLEIQRTEQGDSAMYLCASSPFGGQGVNEQFFGPGTRLTVL.

The rearrangement joins TRBV6-6 to TRBJ1-4, with D tentatively TRBD1 (6 bases). Trimming removed 8 bases at V and 3 bases at J, with 13 bases between. Germline CDR1 is MNHNY and CDR2 is SVGAGI (reference sequence). This CDR3 is built from 14 residues. This chain's CDR3 is CASLRTVPNEKLFF. For the CDR3, the DNA is TGTGCCAGCCTAAGGACAGTCCCTAATGAAAAACTGTTTTTT.

As to this clone: One end of the junction does not line up with germline, which may come from a read error. The chain couples TRBV7-7 to TRBJ1-6, with TRBD1 identical over 9 bases. This CDR3 comprises 15 residues. Germline CDR1 SSHAT, CDR2 FNYEAQ (reference sequence). CDR3 DNA: TGTGCTAGCAGTTTCGGGACAGGGCTCGATTCACCCCTCCACTTT. Its translation is CASSFGTGLDSPLHF.

This CDR3 reads CASSVSAAMERGPGTDTQYF. The CDR3 DNA sequence: TGTGCCAGCAGCGTATCGGCAGCCATGGAGCGGGGCCCGGGCACAGATACGCAGTATTTT. The V gene is TRBV9, the J gene TRBJ2-3; 7 bases are shared with TRBD2. Germline assignment: CDR1 SGDLS and CDR2 YYNGEE. The V and J ends lost 1 base and 1 base, in that order; junction bases with no gene match: 18. The CDR3 is 20 amino acids.

This clone was seen a single time. The rearrangement joins TRBV10-3 to TRBJ2-7; D is possibly TRBD1 (5 bases). The ends were cut back, 2 bases at V and 2 bases at J, with 7 bases in the middle. The germline V gene encodes CDR1 ENHRY and CDR2 SYGVKD. This CDR3 spans 13 amino acids. The DNA for the CDR3 is TGTGCCATCAGTGAGGCGACAGCCTACGAGCAGTACTTC. It codes for CAISEATAYEQYF.

The genes are TRBV27 and TRBJ1-6; tentatively, D is TRBD1 (5 bases). CDR1 MNHEY and CDR2 SMNVEV come from the germline V gene (reference sequence). The CDR3 runs to 14 residues. The V gene lost 2 bases and the J gene lost 7 bases, with 9 bases spanning the gap. CDR3 nucleotide sequence: TGTGCCAGCAGTTTAGACCCAGGGAATTCACCCCTCCACTTT. This encodes CASSLDPGNSPLHF.

CDR3 nucleotide sequence: TGTGCCAGCAGTCGGACAGGGGTCACAGATACGCAGTATTTT. Translating gives CASSRTGVTDTQYF. V is TRBV2 and J is TRBJ2-3; TRBD1 matches at 9 bases. The germline V gene encodes CDR1 SNHLY and CDR2 FYNNEI. Trimming at V came to 5 bases and at J to 2 bases, leaving 2 bases not matched to a gene. The length of the CDR3 is 14 residues. Full variable domain (missing parts from reference TRBV2 and TRBJ2-3): EPEVTQTPSHQVTQMGQEVILRCVPISNHLYFYWYRQILGQKVEFLVSFYNNEISEKSEIFDDQFSVERPDGSNFTLKIRSTKLEDSAMYFCASSRTGVTDTQYFGPGTRLTVL.

This CDR3 reads CATGQGALNTEAFF. CDR3 coding DNA: TGTGCCACCGGACAGGGGGCTCTTAATACTGAAGCTTTCTTT. The chain joins TRBV2 to TRBJ1-1; 11 nucleotides line up with TRBD1. Looked up from germline, CDR1 is SNHLY and CDR2 is FYNNEI. With V trimmed by 10 bases and J by 5 bases, 9 bases remained unmatched. This CDR3 is 14 amino acids long.

This chain joins TRBV9 and TRBJ2-7, with D possibly matching TRBD1 (6 bases). Germline loops: CDR1 SGDLS, CDR2 YYNGEE. The V and J ends lost 3 bases and 0 bases respectively, with 10 bases between them. This CDR3 is 14 amino acids long. In DNA form, the CDR3 reads TGTGCCAGCAGCGACCAGGACAGCTCCTACGAGCAGTACTTC. Protein: CASSDQDSSYEQYF.

This sequence joins TRBV5-4 and TRBJ2-1; a weak D match, TRBD2 (7 bases). The CDR3 is 15 amino acids. The germline CDR1 and CDR2 sequences are SGHNT and YYREEE (reference sequence). The ends were cut back, 4 bases at V and 7 bases at J, with 18 bases in the middle. CDR3 sequence: CASSKPGLTGNEQFF. CDR3 in DNA: TGTGCCAGCAGCAAACCGGGACTAACAGGGAATGAGCAGTTCTTC.

This sequence joins TRBV6-5 and TRBJ2-2; 7 bases line up with TRBD1. The CDR3 has 14 residues. Germline CDR1 and CDR2: MNHEY and SVGAGI. J lost 7 bases, V lost 9 bases, and 11 bases had no gene match. In nucleotides, the CDR3 is TGTGCCAGTAAACCAGGGGGTTGGCACGGGGAGCTGTTTTTT. Protein: CASKPGGWHGELFF.